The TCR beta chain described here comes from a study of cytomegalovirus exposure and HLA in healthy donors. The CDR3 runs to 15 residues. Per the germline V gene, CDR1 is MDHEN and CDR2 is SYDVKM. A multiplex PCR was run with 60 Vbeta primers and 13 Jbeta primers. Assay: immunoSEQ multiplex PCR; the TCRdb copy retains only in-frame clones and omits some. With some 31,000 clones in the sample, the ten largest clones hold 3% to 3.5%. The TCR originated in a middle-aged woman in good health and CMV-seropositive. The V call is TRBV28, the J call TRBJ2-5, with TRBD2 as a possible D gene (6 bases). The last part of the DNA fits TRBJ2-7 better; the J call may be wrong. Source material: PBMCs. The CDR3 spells CASSSPQIGTDEQYF. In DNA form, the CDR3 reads TGTGCCAGCAGTTCCCCACAGATCGGGACTGACGAGCAGTACTTC.